The subject of this entry is one TCR beta chain. This clonotype came up a few times. It lacks a known antigen. Base quality data are lacking; no much larger clone is found one base away. Relative to germline, V is 5 bases shorter and J is 8 bases shorter, with 12 bases between their ends. From the cysteine through the phenylalanine, the CDR3 covers 12 amino acids. Left in the record is the CDR3 DNA by itself, 36 bases read in frame from the first base. For CDR1 and CDR2, the germline V gene lists SGHTA and FQGNSA. The library was prepared using 5' RACE. The instrument given in TCRdb is Illumina HiSeq 2500. The second PCR ran for roughly 7 to 11 cycles and used a J-beta primer mix along with a sample-barcoded 5' primer. A unique molecular identifier was introduced onto each TCR beta cDNA molecule by a template-switch 5' adaptor carrying 12 random nucleotides. Each sample yielded at least 2.5 million CDR3-containing paired-end reads. First-strand cDNA synthesis was performed from all RNA using the Mint cDNA synthesis kit, with priming by a TRBC-specific oligonucleotide. After uracil-DNA glycosylase treatment, a first 18-cycle PCR used universal primers M1SS and BC2_uni_R on all cDNA. Regarding the original processing steps: For normalization, 1 million high-quality reads, each with a distinct molecular identifier, were randomly selected from each sample. Instead of being binned into consensus sequences, reads that shared molecular identifiers were thrown out. CDR3 identification, clonotype clustering and error correction used MiTCR with a Q25 quality threshold and the strictest error-elimination algorithm. A nonparametric unseen species model with Euler transformation was used to estimate a lower bound on total TCR beta diversity. TCRdb applied fastp at Q25 and MiXCR to the public reads, then kept only in-frame beta chains. All rows with the same CDR3 protein become a single entry with the most common DNA and genes. These V and J calls derive from TCRdb rather than the authors' analysis. The sample table lists hundreds of thousands of distinct CDR3 sequences, around 42% of them with a count of one. The ten largest account for roughly 19% of the sample.

The data belong to a study of blood T cells in healthy people across ages (dated by TCRdb to between 2014 and 2017). Regarding the research as a whole: In model experiments, template switching captured about one uniquely barcoded TCR beta cDNA molecule for every two T cells. To track age-related changes in TCR beta repertoire diversity, the study relied on deep sequencing normalized with unique cDNA molecular identifiers. The donors were split into four age groups: young (average around 15 years), middle-aged (roughly 39), aged (more than 55) and long-lived (about 82). Donors of different ages were randomly distributed across sequencing lanes to avoid experimental bias. Using the same blood draw, the study looked at two additional independent replicas of 1 million unique cDNA reads for two donors, one aged 18 to 29 and the other aged 80 or older. Study-wide findings and limitations: As age increased, observed TCR beta diversity per million T cells dropped in a roughly linear way, and a significant reduction was already evident by age 40. Compared with the aged group, the long-lived group had more naive CD4+ T cells, fewer expanded clones and increased TCR diversity, suggesting age selection. Donor CMV infection status was unknown, potentially confounding age-related changes in expanded clonotypes. Since profiling was done on bulk unsorted PBMCs, naive and antigen-experienced compartments could not be conclusively compared. Total diversity estimates from one million sequenced T cells were considered lower bounds and underestimates. The percentage of naive T cells measured by flow cytometry correlated strongly with observed TCR beta diversity.

Donors were a few dozen systemically healthy Caucasian individuals from Russia aged about 6 to 100 years. Roughly 10 milliliters of peripheral blood were drawn from each donor into EDTA-treated Vacutainer tubes. Ficoll-Paque density-gradient centrifugation was used to isolate PBMCs, with at least 6.5 million obtained per sample. Total RNA, at least 6 micrograms per sample, was extracted from PBMCs with Trizol reagent. For every donor, flow cytometry on a PBMC aliquot measured the percentage of naive CD45RAhigh/CD27high T cells. The TCR comes from a man in his fifties or sixties in good health. This chain is built from TRBV7-2 and TRBJ1-2; the D segment cannot be called with confidence. The sample taken for sequencing was blood. The CDR3 here reads CASSPGLGGYTF. The DNA reads as follows: TGTGCCAGCAGCCCCGGACTTGGGGGCTACACCTTC.